One sample yielded the 30 T cell receptor beta chains listed below, sequenced in a study of PD-1 and CTLA-4 blockade in melanoma. Measured with immunoSEQ multiplex PCR; TCRdb has only the in-frame clones, and not every one. The sample includes about 16,000 clones, about 70% of them seen just once. The input for sequencing was CD8+ T cells from peripheral blood, taken from a patient given anti-PD-1 treatment. These receptors originate from a human donor with melanoma.

The V gene is TRBV19, the J gene TRBJ1-1; D might be TRBD1 (6 bases). The CDR3 has 15 residues. Trimming took 5 bases from V and 0 from J, leaving 13 bases between them. Germline CDR1 and CDR2: LNHDA and SQIVND (reference sequence). In DNA form, the CDR3 reads TGTGCCAGTAGTCGGGCAGGGGAAATGAACACTGAAGCTTTCTTT. Encoded protein: CASSRAGEMNTEAFF.

The chain combines TRBV6-6 with TRBJ1-2, with D possibly TRBD1 on 5 matching bases. Trimming pared 2 bases from V and 5 bases from J, leaving 9 bases between. Germline V lookup: CDR1 MNHNY, CDR2 SVGAGI (reference sequence). The CDR3 spans 13 residues. CDR3 coding DNA: TGTGCCAGCAGTTACGGGGCAGATTATGGCTACACCTTC. This sequence encodes CASSYGADYGYTF.

V and J are TRBV2 and TRBJ2-3, with D possibly TRBD1 on 6 matching bases. Germline assignment: CDR1 SNHLY and CDR2 FYNNEI. The CDR3 runs to 15 residues. V shed 3 bases and J shed 5 bases, with 15 bases lying between them. The CDR3 sequence: CASSDLRGSLDTQYF. The CDR3 bases are TGTGCCAGCAGTGACCTCAGGGGATCGCTAGATACGCAGTATTTT. The variable domain in full, completed from reference TRBV2 and TRBJ2-3, reads EPEVTQTPSHQVTQMGQEVILRCVPISNHLYFYWYRQILGQKVEFLVSFYNNEISEKSEIFDDQFSVERPDGSNFTLKIRSTKLEDSAMYFCASSDLRGSLDTQYFGPGTRLTVL.

The chain carries TRBV4-1 and TRBJ1-1, with D tentatively TRBD1 (5 bases). There are 18 residues in the CDR3. The germline CDR1 and CDR2 sequences are MGHRA and YSYEKL. V was clipped by 0 bases and J by 1 base, with 18 bases between them. The chain's CDR3 is CASSQEHRSSGPNTEAFF. The CDR3 DNA reads as TGCGCCAGCAGCCAAGAACACCGGTCGTCAGGGCCGAACACTGAAGCTTTCTTT.

This clone was detected a few times. J is TRBJ2-2 and V is TRBV7-6; D is uncertain. The germline V gene encodes CDR1 SGHVS and CDR2 FNYEAQ. Between the trimmed V and J ends, which lost 0 bases and 0 bases, there was a span of 14 bases. This CDR3 has 18 residues. Written as DNA, the CDR3 is TGTGCCAGCAGCTTAGCTTACGTAGTCGAAACGAACACCGGGGAGCTGTTTTTT. It yields the protein CASSLAYVVETNTGELFF.

The chain recombines TRBV11-3 with TRBJ2-1; TRBD2 matches at 8 bases. J was trimmed by 10 bases and V by 1 base; bases with no gene match: 6. Germline CDR1 and CDR2: SGHNT and YENEEA. This CDR3 contains 14 residues. CDR3 coding DNA: TGTGCCAGCAGCTTAGTGGGTAGCGGGAAGGAGCAGTTCTTC. Its translation is CASSLVGSGKEQFF.

The genes are TRBV28 and TRBJ2-7; a possible D gene is TRBD1 (6 bases). V was trimmed by 5 bases and J by 4 bases, leaving 24 bases between them. The germline V gene has CDR1 MDHEN and CDR2 SYDVKM. The CDR3 is made up of 17 amino acids. The CDR3: CASSPSGQLSSFYEQYF. CDR3 nucleotide sequence: TGTGCCAGCAGTCCCTCCGGACAGCTAAGCTCTTTTTACGAGCAGTACTTC.

This chain uses TRBV7-8 with TRBJ2-6, with D unresolved. This CDR3 has 15 residues. Looked up from germline, CDR1 is SGHVS and CDR2 is FQNEAQ. V lost 1 base to trimming and J lost 2 bases, with 6 bases between them. CDR3 region: CASSLVAAGANVLTF. CDR3 coding DNA: TGTGCCAGCAGCTTAGTAGCCGCTGGGGCCAACGTCCTGACTTTC.

The V call is TRBV7-9, the J call TRBJ1-2, with D possibly being TRBD1 (5 bases). Germline values: CDR1 SEHNR, CDR2 FQNEAQ (reference sequence). V dropped 5 bases and J dropped 4 bases, with 11 bases sitting between them. This CDR3 contains 13 residues. The CDR3 spells CASSPGGFYGYTF. The CDR3 coding sequence is TGTGCCAGCAGCCCCGGGGGGTTCTATGGCTACACCTTC. The whole variable domain, remainder taken from reference TRBV7-9 and TRBJ1-2, is DTGVSQNPRHKITKRGQNVTFRCDPISEHNRLYWYRQTLGQGPEFLTYFQNEAQLEKSRLLSDRFSAERPKGSFSTLEIQRTEQGDSAMYLCASSPGGFYGYTFGSGTRLTVV.

This clone has a handful of counts. V is TRBV4-2 and J is TRBJ2-1; TRBD2 agrees at 15 bases. V lost 3 bases, J lost 7 bases, and 10 bases stayed unmatched. Germline lookup yields CDR1 LGHNA and CDR2 YNFKEQ. The CDR3 loop spans 18 amino acids. CDR3 amino acids: CASSHAPGLAGGDNEQFF. DNA for the CDR3: TGTGCCAGCAGCCACGCCCCCGGACTAGCGGGAGGGGATAATGAGCAGTTCTTC.

The CDR3 reads CASSRNTLNTEAFF. CDR3 bases: TGTGCCAGCAGTCGGAATACACTGAACACTGAAGCTTTCTTT. The V gene is TRBV6-2 or TRBV6-3, the J gene TRBJ1-1; the D is unclear. V lost 5 bases and J lost 0, with 10 bases in between. Germline lookup yields CDR1 MNHEY and CDR2 SVGEGT. The CDR3 has 14 amino acids.

The genes are TRBV6-5 and TRBJ1-5; possible D gene TRBD1, 5 bases. The CDR3 sequence is 13 residues long. Germline loops: CDR1 MNHEY, CDR2 SVGAGI. V was shortened by 8 bases and J by 4 bases, with 12 bases between the two germline ends. The CDR3 sequence is CASRDRLNQPQHF. As DNA, the CDR3 is TGTGCCAGCCGAGACAGATTGAATCAGCCCCAGCATTTT.

The chain combines TRBV6-5 with TRBJ2-1; TRBD1 might be the D (5 bases). Trimming pared 0 bases from V and 6 bases from J, leaving 15 bases between. Germline values: CDR1 MNHEY, CDR2 SVGAGI. There are 16 residues in the CDR3. The DNA for the CDR3 is TGTGCCAGCAGTTACTCGGCCCCCGCTAGGGGCAATGAGCAGTTCTTC. This translates into CASSYSAPARGNEQFF.

This sequence joins TRBV9 and TRBJ2-3; maybe TRBD2 (6 bases). CDR3 length: 15 amino acids. The V end lost 1 base, the J end lost 4 bases, and 13 bases lay between the germline ends. Germline assignment: CDR1 SGDLS and CDR2 YYNGEE. CDR3 DNA: TGTGCCAGCAGCGTATACGGCAGGGAGGCAGATACGCAGTATTTT. Amino acids: CASSVYGREADTQYF.

The chain carries TRBV29-1 and TRBJ1-1, with D possibly TRBD1 on 5 matching bases. CDR3 length: 13 residues. Trimming left V 6 bases short and J 4 bases short, with 15 bases between. The germline gives CDR1 SQVTM, CDR2 ANQGSEA. Here the CDR3 DNA reads TGCAGCGTGTTAGGGACGGGTCTCACTGAAGCTTTCTTT. Its translation: CSVLGTGLTEAFF.

This chain links TRBV7-8 with TRBJ1-1; D uncertain. Germline-derived CDR1 and CDR2 are SGHVS and FQNEAQ. The CDR3 consists of 14 residues. Trimming removed 1 base at V and 7 bases at J, with 13 bases between. The DNA for the CDR3 is TGTGCCAGCAGCTTAGGGGCGAGCACGTATGAAGCTTTCTTT. Protein: CASSLGASTYEAFF. The full variable domain, completed using reference TRBV7-8 and TRBJ1-1, is GAGVSQSPRYKVAKRGQDVALRCDPISGHVSLFWYQQALGQGPEFLTYFQNEAQLDKSGLPSDRFFAERPEGSVSTLKIQRTQQEDSAVYLCASSLGASTYEAFFGQGTRLTVV.

This clone has just a few counts. J is TRBJ2-1 and V is TRBV28; D gene uncertain. V lost 2 bases and J 3 bases, leaving 5 bases between the germline ends. The CDR3 runs 13 residues. CDR1 is MDHEN, CDR2 SYDVKM, per germline. In DNA, the CDR3 is TGTGCCAGCAGTTTAACAGACTACAATGAGCAGTTCTTC. The encoded protein is CASSLTDYNEQFF.

J is TRBJ2-5 and V is TRBV14; D not resolved. The CDR3 runs 15 residues. V was pared by 4 bases and J by 0 bases, with 12 bases between. Looked up from germline, CDR1 is SGHDN and CDR2 is FVKESK. CDR3 sequence: CASSPLRSNQETQYF. The DNA for the CDR3 is TGTGCCAGCAGCCCCTTGAGGAGCAACCAAGAGACCCAGTACTTC.

This sequence joins TRBV5-1 and TRBJ2-1; 8 bases map to TRBD2. Unmatched junction bases numbered 5, after V lost 3 bases and J lost 6 bases. This CDR3 contains 14 residues. Looked up from germline, CDR1 is SGHRS and CDR2 is YFSETQ. The CDR3 bases are TGCGCCAGCAGCTGGGCGGGGGGTGGCAATGAGCAGTTCTTC. Residues: CASSWAGGGNEQFF.

The chain links TRBV5-4 to TRBJ1-2; the D gene is possibly TRBD1 (5 bases). Germline CDR1 reads SGHNT; CDR2 reads YYREEE (reference sequence). The CDR3 is 13 residues long. V lost 2 bases, J lost 4 bases, and 9 bases lay in between. CDR3 in DNA: TGTGCCAGCAGCTTTCACGGGGGCTATGGCTACACCTTC. Its protein is CASSFHGGYGYTF.

This clone was observed a handful of times. The V gene is TRBV29-1, the J gene TRBJ1-3; the D is unclear. Trimming left V 6 bases short and J 2 bases short, with 11 bases between. The CDR3 totals 13 residues. Germline CDR1 reads SQVTM; CDR2 reads ANQGSEA. CDR3 residues: CSVRLMAGNTIYF. As DNA, the CDR3 is TGCAGCGTGAGGCTGATGGCTGGAAACACCATATATTTT.

V usage is TRBV7-9 and J usage is TRBJ1-1; D is undetermined. Trimming took 3 bases from V and 6 from J, leaving 5 bases between them. The CDR3 loop spans 11 amino acids. The germline V gene encodes CDR1 SEHNR and CDR2 FQNEAQ (reference sequence). CDR3 DNA: TGTGCCAGCAGCTTTAACCCTGAAGCTTTCTTT. This sequence encodes CASSFNPEAFF.

The chain has TRBV30 and TRBJ2-1; D remains unclear. Germline lookup yields CDR1 GTSNPN and CDR2 SVGIG (reference sequence). The CDR3 runs 13 residues. The CDR3 coding sequence is TGTGCACTAAAGGGCGGCTCCTACAATGAGCAGTTCTTC. Residues: CALKGGSYNEQFF.

The rearrangement uses TRBV4-1 and TRBJ2-1; D ambiguous. Germline V CDR1 and CDR2: MGHRA, YSYEKL. V lost 0 bases, J lost 3 bases, and 9 bases lay in between. The CDR3 extends over 15 amino acids. CDR3: CASSQEVVVYNEQFF. CDR3 nucleotides: TGCGCCAGCAGCCAAGAAGTAGTGGTCTACAATGAGCAGTTCTTC.

This clone was seen more than once but under ten times. The chain employs TRBV4-1 and TRBJ1-1; D is unresolved. V shed 0 bases and J shed 0 bases, with 8 bases lying between them. This CDR3 contains 15 residues. CDR1 is MGHRA and CDR2 is YSYEKL in the germline V gene. The CDR3 DNA is TGCGCCAGCAGCCAAGAACCAGGCGTGAACACTGAAGCTTTCTTT. It encodes CASSQEPGVNTEAFF.

V and J are TRBV5-4 and TRBJ2-1; D may be TRBD1 (5 bases). V lost 6 bases and J 2 bases, leaving 15 bases between the germline ends. Germline CDR1 reads SGHNT; CDR2 reads YYREEE (reference sequence). CDR3 length: 15 residues. The CDR3 region is CASTSGSTAYNEQFF. The CDR3, as DNA: TGTGCCAGCACCTCAGGGTCAACGGCCTACAATGAGCAGTTCTTC.

The genes are TRBV10-3 and TRBJ1-5; tentative D call: TRBD1 (5 bases). Trimming removed 0 bases from V and 2 bases from J, with 11 bases in between. The germline gives CDR1 ENHRY, CDR2 SYGVKD. The CDR3 runs to 16 residues. The CDR3 reads CAISESGEGGNQPQHF. In nucleotides, the CDR3 is TGTGCCATCAGTGAGTCGGGGGAAGGAGGCAATCAGCCCCAGCATTTT.

V is TRBV6-5 and J is TRBJ1-1; the D is unclear. The CDR3 contains 13 residues. Germline V gene sequence: CDR1 MNHEY, CDR2 SVGAGI. Trimming removed 4 bases at V and 6 bases at J, with 12 bases between. This CDR3 reads CASSFPGSAEAFF. Here the CDR3 DNA reads TGTGCCAGCAGTTTCCCGGGGTCCGCTGAAGCTTTCTTT.

The chain employs TRBV9 and TRBJ2-1, with D unclear. This CDR3 is 15 amino acids long. Looked up from germline, CDR1 is SGDLS and CDR2 is YYNGEE. V lost 2 bases and J 0 bases, leaving 9 bases between the germline ends. For the CDR3, the DNA is TGTGCCAGCAGCGTCACCCCGAGCTCCTACAATGAGCAGTTCTTC. Translated, it gives CASSVTPSSYNEQFF. Filled out from reference TRBV9 and TRBJ2-1, the complete variable domain reads DSGVTQTPKHLITATGQRVTLRCSPRSGDLSVYWYQQSLDQGLQFLIQYYNGEERAKGNILERFSAQQFPDLHSELNLSSLELGDSALYFCASSVTPSSYNEQFFGPGTRLTVL.

V usage is TRBV27 and J usage is TRBJ2-2; no clear D. The length of the CDR3 is 15 residues. Trimming took off 3 bases at V and 5 bases at J, with 13 bases between the two ends. Looked up from germline, CDR1 is MNHEY and CDR2 is SMNVEV (reference sequence). CDR3 bases: TGTGCCAGCAGTTTGGCTAGGCCGTGGACCGGGGAGCTGTTTTTT. It yields the protein CASSLARPWTGELFF.